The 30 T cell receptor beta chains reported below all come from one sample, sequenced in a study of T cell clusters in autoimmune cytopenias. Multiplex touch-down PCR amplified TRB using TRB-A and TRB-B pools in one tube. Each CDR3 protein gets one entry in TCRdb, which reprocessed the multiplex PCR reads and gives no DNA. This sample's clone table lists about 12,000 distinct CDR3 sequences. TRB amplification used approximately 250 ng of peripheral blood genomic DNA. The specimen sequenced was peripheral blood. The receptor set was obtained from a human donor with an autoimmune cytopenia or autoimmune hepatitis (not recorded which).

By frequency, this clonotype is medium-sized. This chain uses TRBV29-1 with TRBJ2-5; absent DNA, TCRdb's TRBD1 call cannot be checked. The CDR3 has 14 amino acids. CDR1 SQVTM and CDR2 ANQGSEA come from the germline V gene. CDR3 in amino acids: CSVNPGASGETQYF.

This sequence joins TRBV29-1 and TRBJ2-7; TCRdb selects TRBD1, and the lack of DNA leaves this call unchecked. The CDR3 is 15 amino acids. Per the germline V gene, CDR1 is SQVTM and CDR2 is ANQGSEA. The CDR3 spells CSVGTGQGPFYEQYF.

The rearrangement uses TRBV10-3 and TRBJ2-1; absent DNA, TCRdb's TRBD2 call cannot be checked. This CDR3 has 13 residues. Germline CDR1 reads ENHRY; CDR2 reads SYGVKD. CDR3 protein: CAVAGSSYNEQFF.

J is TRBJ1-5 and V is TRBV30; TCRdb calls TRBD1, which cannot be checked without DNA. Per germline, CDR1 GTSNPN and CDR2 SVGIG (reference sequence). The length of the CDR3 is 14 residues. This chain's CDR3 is CAWSPGGYNQPQHF.

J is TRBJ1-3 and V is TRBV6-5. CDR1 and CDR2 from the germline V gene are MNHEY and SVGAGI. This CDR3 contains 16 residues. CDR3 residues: CASSSGRSYSGNTIYF.

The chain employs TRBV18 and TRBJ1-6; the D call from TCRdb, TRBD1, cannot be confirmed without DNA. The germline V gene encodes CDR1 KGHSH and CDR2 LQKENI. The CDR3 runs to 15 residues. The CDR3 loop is CASSPPGQGYSPLHF.

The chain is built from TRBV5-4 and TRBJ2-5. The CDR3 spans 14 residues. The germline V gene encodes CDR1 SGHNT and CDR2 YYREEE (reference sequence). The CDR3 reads CASSLEQYQETQYF.

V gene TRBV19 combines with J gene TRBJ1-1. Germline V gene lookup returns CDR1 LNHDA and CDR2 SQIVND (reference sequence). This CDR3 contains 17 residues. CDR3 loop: CASSINRKIGVFGEAFF.

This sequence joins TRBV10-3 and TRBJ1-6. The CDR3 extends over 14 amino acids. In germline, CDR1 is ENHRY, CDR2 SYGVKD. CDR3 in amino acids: CAIRATQYNSPLHF.

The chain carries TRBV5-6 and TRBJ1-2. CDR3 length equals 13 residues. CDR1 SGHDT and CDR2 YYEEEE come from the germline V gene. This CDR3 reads CASSLGRNYGYTF. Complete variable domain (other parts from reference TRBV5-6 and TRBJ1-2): DAGVTQSPTHLIKTRGQQVTLRCSPKSGHDTVSWYQQALGQGPQFIFQYYEEEERQRGNFPDRFSGHQFPNYSSELNVNALLLGDSALYLCASSLGRNYGYTFGSGTRLTVV.

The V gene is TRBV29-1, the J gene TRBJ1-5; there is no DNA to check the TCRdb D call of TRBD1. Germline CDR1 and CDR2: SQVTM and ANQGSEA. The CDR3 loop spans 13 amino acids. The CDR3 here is CSAETGSNQPQHF.

The CDR3 sequence: CASRMDISAKNIQYF. The genes are TRBV19 and TRBJ2-4. Germline V CDR1 and CDR2: LNHDA, SQIVND (reference sequence). The CDR3 length is 15 residues. The complete variable domain, with remaining parts taken from reference TRBV19 and TRBJ2-4, reads DGGITQSPKYLFRKEGQNVTLSCEQNLNHDAMYWYRQDPGQGLRLIYYSQIVNDFQKGDIAEGYSVSREKKESFPLTVTSAQKNPTAFYLCASRMDISAKNIQYFGAGTRLSVL.

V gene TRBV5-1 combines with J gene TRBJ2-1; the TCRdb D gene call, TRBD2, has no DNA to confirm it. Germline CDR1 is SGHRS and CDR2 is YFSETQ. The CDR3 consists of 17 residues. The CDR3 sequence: CASSFPDLAEAYNEQFF.

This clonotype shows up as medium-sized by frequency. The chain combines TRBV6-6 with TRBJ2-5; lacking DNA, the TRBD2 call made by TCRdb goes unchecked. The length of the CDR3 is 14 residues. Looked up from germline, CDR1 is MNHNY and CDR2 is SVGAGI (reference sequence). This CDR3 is CASSSQGPQETQYF.

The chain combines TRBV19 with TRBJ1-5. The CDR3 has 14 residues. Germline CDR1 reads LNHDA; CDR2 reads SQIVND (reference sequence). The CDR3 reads CASSDGYSNQPQHF.

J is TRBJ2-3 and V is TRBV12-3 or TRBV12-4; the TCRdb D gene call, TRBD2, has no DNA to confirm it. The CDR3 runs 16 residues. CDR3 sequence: CATSLPGGDRTDTQYF.

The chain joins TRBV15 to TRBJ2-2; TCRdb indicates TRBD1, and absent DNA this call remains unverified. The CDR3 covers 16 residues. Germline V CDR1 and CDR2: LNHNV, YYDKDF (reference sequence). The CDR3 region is CATSRGQPQNTGELFF.

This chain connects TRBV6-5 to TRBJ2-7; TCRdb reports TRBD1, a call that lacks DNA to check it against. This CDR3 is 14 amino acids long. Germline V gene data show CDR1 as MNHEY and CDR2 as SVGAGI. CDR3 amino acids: CASSYPQARVEQYF.

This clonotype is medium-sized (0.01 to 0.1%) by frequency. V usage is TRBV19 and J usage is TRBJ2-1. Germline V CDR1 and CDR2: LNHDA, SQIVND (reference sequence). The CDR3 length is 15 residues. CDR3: CASSIDSSTYNEQFF.

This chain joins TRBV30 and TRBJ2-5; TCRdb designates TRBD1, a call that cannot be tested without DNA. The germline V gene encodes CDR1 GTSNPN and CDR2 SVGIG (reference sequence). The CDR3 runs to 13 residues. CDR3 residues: CAWRASGIKTQYF.

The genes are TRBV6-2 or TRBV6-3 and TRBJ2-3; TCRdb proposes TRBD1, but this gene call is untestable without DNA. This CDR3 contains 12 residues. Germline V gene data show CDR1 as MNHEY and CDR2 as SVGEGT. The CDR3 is CASSWGIDTQYF.

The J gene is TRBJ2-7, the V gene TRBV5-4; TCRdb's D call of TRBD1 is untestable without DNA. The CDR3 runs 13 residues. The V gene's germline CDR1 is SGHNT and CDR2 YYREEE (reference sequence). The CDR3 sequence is CASSLTQGYEQYF. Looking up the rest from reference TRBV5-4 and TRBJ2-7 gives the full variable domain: ETGVTQSPTHLIKTRGQQVTLRCSSQSGHNTVSWYQQALGQGPQFIFQYYREEENGRGNFPPRFSGLQFPNYSSELNVNALELDDSALYLCASSLTQGYEQYFGPGTRLTVT.

CDR3 amino acids: CAWSMGQETQYF. The rearrangement uses TRBV30 and TRBJ2-5. Germline V gives CDR1 GTSNPN, CDR2 SVGIG (reference sequence). CDR3 size: 12 residues. Complete variable domain (other parts from reference TRBV30 and TRBJ2-5): SQTIHQWPATLVQPVGSPLSLECTVEGTSNPNLYWYRQAAGRGLQLLFYSVGIGQISSEVPQNLSASRPQDRQFILSSKKLLLSDSGFYLCAWSMGQETQYFGPGTRLLVL.

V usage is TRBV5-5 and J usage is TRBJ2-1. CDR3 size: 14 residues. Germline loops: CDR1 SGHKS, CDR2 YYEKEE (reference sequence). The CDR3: CASSLSLYDNEQFF.

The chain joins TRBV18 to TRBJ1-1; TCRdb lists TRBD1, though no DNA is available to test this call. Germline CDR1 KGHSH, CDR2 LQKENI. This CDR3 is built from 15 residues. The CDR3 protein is CASSLGQAANTEAFF.

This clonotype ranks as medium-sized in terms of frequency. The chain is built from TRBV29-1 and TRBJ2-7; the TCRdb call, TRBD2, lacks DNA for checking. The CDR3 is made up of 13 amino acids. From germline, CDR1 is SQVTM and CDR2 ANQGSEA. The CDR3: CSVGAGVIYEQYF.

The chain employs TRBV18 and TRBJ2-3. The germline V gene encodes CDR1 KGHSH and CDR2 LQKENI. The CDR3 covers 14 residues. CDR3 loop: CASSPTYSTDTQYF.

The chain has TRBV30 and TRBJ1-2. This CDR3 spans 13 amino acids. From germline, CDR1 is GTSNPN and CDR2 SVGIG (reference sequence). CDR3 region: CAWSVTANYGYTF.

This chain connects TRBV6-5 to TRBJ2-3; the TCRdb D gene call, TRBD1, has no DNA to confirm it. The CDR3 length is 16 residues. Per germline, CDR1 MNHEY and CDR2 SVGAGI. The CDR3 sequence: CASSTPVGAITDTQYF.

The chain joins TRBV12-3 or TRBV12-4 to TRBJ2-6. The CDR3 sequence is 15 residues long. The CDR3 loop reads CASRSDWTGANVLTF.